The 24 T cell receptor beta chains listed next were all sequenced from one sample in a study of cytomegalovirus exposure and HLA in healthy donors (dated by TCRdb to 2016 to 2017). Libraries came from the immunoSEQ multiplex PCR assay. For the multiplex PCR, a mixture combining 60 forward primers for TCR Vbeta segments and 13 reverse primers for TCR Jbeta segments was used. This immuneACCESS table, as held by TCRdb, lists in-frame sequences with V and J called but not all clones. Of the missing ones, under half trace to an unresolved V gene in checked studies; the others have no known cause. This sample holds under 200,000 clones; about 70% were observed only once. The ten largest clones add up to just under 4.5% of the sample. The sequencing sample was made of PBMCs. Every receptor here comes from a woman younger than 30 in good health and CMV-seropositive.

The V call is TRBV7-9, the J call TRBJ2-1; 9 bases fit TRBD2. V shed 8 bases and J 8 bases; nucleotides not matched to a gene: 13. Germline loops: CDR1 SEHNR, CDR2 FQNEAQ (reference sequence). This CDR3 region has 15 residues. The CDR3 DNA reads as TGTGCCAGCGCCTCGCGGGAGGGCCGGATAGATGAGCAGTTCTTC. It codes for CASASREGRIDEQFF.

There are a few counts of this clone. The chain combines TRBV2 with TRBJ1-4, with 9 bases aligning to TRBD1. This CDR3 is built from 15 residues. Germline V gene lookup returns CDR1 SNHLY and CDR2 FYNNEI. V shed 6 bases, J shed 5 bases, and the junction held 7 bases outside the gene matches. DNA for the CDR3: TGTGCCAGCAGAACAACCGGGACAGGGAATGAAAAACTGTTTTTT. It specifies CASRTTGTGNEKLFF.

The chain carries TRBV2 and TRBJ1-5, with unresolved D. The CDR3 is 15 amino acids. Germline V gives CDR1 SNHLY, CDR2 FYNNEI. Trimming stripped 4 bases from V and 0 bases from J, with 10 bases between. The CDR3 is CASSGAANSNQPQHF. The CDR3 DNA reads TGTGCCAGCAGTGGGGCAGCTAATAGCAATCAGCCCCAGCATTTT.

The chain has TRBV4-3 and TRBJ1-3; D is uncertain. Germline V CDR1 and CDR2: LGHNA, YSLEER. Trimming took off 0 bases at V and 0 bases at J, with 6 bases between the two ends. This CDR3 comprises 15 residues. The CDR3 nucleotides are TGCGCCAGCAGCCAAGATAACGGCTCTGGAAACACCATATATTTT. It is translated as CASSQDNGSGNTIYF.

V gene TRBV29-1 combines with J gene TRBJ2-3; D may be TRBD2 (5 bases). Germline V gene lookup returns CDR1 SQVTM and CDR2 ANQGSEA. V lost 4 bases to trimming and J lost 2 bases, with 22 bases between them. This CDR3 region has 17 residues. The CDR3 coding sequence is TGCAGCGTTGCCGGGGATTTGGAATCCATCGACACAGATACGCAGTATTTT. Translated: CSVAGDLESIDTDTQYF.

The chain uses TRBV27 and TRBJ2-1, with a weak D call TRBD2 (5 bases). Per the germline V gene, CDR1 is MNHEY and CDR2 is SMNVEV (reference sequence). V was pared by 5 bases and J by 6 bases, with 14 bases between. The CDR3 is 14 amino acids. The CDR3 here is CASSIGLPPNEQFF. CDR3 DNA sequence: TGTGCCAGCAGTATCGGACTTCCACCCAATGAGCAGTTCTTC.

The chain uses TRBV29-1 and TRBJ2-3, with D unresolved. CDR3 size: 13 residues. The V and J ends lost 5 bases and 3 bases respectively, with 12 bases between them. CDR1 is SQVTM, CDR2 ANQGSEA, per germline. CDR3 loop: CSVPQARTDTQYF. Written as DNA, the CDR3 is TGCAGCGTTCCTCAGGCGAGAACAGATACGCAGTATTTT.

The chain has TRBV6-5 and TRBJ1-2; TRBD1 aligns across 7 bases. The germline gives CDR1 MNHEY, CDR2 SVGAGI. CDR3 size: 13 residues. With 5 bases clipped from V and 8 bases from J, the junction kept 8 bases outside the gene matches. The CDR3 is CASSRDRAYGYTF. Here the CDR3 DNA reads TGTGCCAGCAGTAGAGACAGGGCTTACGGCTACACCTTC.

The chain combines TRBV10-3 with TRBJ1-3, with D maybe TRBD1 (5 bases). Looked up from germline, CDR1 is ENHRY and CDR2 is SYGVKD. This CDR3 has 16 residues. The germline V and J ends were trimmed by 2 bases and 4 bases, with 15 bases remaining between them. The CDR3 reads CAISEGGTDGGNTIYF. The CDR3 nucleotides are TGTGCCATCAGTGAGGGCGGGACGGATGGGGGAAACACCATATATTTT.

CDR3 protein: CASSDQGQGFGEQYF. Written as DNA, the CDR3 is TGTGCCAGCAGTGACCAGGGACAGGGGTTTGGAGAGCAGTACTTC. This sequence joins TRBV2 and TRBJ2-7; the match to TRBD1 covers 10 bases. The trim removed 3 bases at V and 7 bases at J, leaving 9 bases unmatched. Germline assignment: CDR1 SNHLY and CDR2 FYNNEI. CDR3 length: 15 residues.

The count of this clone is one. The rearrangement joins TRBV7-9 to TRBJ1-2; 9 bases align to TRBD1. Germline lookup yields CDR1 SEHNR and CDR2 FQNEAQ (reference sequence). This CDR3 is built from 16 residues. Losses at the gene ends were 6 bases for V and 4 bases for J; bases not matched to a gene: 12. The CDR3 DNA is TGTGCCAGCAGAAGAGCCGGGACAGGGCTTCCCTATGGCTACACCTTC. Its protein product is CASRRAGTGLPYGYTF.

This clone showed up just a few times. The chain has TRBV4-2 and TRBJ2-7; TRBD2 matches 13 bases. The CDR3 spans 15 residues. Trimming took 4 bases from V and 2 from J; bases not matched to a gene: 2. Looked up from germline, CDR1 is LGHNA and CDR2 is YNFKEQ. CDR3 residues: CASSPGTSGAYEQYF. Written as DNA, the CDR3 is TGTGCCAGCAGCCCCGGGACTAGCGGGGCCTACGAGCAGTACTTC.

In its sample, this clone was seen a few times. As DNA, the CDR3 is TGCGCCAGCAGGCCCAGACTAGCGGGAGGGCATGAGACCCAGTACTTC. This sequence encodes CASRPRLAGGHETQYF. This sequence joins TRBV4-1 and TRBJ2-5; 14 bases agree with TRBD2. Unmatched junction bases numbered 8, after V lost 6 bases and J lost 5 bases. The CDR3 contains 16 residues. Germline assignment: CDR1 MGHRA and CDR2 YSYEKL.

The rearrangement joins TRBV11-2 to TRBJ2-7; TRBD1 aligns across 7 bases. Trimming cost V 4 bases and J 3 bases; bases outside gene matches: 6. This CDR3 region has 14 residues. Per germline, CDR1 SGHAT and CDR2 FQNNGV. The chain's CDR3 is CASSSSGTDYEQYF. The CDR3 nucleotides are TGTGCCAGCAGCTCTTCCGGGACAGACTACGAGCAGTACTTC.

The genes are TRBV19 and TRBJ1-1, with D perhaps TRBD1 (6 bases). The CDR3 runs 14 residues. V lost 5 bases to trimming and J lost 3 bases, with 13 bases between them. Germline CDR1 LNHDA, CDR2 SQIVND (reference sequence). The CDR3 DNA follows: TGTGCCAGTAGTCCTCACAGGGCGGACACTGAAGCTTTCTTT. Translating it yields CASSPHRADTEAFF.

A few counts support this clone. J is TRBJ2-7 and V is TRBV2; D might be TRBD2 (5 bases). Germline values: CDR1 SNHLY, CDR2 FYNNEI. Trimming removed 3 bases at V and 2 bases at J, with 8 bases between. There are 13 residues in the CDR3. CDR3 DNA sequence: TGTGCCAGCAGTGAGGACTCCGCCTACGAGCAGTACTTC. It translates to CASSEDSAYEQYF. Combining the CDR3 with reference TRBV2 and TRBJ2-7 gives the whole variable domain EPEVTQTPSHQVTQMGQEVILRCVPISNHLYFYWYRQILGQKVEFLVSFYNNEISEKSEIFDDQFSVERPDGSNFTLKIRSTKLEDSAMYFCASSEDSAYEQYFGPGTRLTVT.

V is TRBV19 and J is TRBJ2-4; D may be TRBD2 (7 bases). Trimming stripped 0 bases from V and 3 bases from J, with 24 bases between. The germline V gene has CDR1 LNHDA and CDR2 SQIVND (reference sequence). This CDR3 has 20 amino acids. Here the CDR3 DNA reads TGTGCCAGTAGTATAGATCGGGGGTTTGGCGGGGGCGGCCTCAAAAACATTCAGTACTTC. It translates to CASSIDRGFGGGGLKNIQYF.

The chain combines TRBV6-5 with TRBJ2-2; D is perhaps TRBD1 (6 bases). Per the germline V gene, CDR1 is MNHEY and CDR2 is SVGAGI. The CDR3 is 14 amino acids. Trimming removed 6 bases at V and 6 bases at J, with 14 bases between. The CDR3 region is CASRLGTSAGELFF. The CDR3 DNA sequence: TGTGCCAGCAGGCTCGGGACATCCGCCGGGGAGCTGTTTTTT.

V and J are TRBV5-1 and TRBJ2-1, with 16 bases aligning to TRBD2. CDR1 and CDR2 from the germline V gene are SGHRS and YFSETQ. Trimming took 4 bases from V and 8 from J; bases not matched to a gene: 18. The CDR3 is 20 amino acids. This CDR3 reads CASSLKAGTSGGAGAYEQFF. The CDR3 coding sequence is TGCGCCAGCAGCCTTAAAGCCGGGACTAGCGGGGGGGCCGGAGCATATGAGCAGTTCTTC. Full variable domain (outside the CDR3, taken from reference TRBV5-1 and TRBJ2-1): KAGVTQTPRYLIKTRGQQVTLSCSPISGHRSVSWYQQTPGQGLQFLFEYFSETQRNKGNFPGRFSGRQFSNSRSEMNVSTLELGDSALYLCASSLKAGTSGGAGAYEQFFGPGTRLTVL.

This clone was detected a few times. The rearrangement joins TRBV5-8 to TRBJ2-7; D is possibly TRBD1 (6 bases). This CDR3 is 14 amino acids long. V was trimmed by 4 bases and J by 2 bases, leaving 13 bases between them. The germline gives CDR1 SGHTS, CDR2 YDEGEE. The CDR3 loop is CASSASGATYEQYF. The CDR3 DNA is TGTGCCAGCAGCGCCTCAGGGGCCACCTACGAGCAGTACTTC.

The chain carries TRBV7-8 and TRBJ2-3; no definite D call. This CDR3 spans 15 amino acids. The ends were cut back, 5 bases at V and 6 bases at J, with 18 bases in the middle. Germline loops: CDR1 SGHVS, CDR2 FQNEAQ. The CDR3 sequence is CASSTRVLLQDTQYF. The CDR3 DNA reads TGTGCCAGCAGCACCCGTGTTCTTTTGCAGGATACGCAGTATTTT.

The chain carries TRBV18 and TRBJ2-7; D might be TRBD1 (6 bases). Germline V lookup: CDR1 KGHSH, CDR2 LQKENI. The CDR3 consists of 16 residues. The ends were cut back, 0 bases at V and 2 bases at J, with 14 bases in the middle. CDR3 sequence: CASSPPQGKRTYEQYF. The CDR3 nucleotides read TGTGCCAGCTCACCACCTCAGGGGAAGCGGACCTACGAGCAGTACTTC.

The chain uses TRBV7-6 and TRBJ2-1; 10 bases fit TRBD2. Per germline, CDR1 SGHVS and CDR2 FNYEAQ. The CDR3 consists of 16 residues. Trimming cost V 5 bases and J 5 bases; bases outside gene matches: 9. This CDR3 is CASSRQSSGGNNEQFF. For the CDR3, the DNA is TGTGCCAGCAGCCGCCAATCTAGCGGGGGTAACAATGAGCAGTTCTTC.

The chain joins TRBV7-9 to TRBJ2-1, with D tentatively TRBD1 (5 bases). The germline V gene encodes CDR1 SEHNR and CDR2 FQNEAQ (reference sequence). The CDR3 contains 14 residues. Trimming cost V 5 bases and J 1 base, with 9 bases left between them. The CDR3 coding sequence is TGTGCCAGCAGCAGAAGACAGTCCTACAATGAGCAGTTCTTC. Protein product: CASSRRQSYNEQFF. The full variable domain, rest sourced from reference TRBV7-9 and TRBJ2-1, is DTGVSQNPRHKITKRGQNVTFRCDPISEHNRLYWYRQTLGQGPEFLTYFQNEAQLEKSRLLSDRFSAERPKGSFSTLEIQRTEQGDSAMYLCASSRRQSYNEQFFGPGTRLTVL.